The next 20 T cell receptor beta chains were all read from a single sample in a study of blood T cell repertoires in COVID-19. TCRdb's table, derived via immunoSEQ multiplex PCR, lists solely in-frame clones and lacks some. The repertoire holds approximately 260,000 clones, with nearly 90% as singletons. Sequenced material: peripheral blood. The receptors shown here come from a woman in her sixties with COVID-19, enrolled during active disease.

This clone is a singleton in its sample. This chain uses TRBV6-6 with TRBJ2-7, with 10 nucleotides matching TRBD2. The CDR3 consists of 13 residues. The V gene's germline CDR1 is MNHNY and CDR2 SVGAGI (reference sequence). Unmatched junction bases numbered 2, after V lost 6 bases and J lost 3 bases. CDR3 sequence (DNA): TGTGCCAGCAGAGTAGCGGGGGGCTACGAGCAGTACTTC. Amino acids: CASRVAGGYEQYF.

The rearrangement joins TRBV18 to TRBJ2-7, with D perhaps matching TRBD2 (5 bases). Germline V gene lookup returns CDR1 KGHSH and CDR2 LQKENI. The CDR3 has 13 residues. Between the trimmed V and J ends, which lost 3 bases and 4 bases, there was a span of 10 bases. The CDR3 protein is CASSPGPGYEQYF. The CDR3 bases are TGTGCCAGCTCACCGGGCCCGGGGTACGAGCAGTACTTC.

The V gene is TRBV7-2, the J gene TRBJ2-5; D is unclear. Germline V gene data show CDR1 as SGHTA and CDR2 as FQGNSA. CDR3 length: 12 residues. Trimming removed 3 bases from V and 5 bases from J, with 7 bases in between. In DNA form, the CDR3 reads TGTGCCAGCAGCTTCGGCAGGGAGACCCAGTACTTC. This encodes CASSFGRETQYF. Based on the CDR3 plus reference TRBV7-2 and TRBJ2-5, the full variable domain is GAGVSQSPSNKVTEKGKDVELRCDPISGHTALYWYRQSLGQGLEFLIYFQGNSAPDKSGLPSDRFSAERTGGSVSTLTIQRTQQEDSAVYLCASSFGRETQYFGPGTRLLVL.

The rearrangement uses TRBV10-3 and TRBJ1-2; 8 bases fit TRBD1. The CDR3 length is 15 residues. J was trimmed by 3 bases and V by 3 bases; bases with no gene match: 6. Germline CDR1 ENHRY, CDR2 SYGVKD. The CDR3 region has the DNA TGTGCCATCAGTGATAAGACAGGGGTAGACTATGGCTACACCTTC. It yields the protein CAISDKTGVDYGYTF.

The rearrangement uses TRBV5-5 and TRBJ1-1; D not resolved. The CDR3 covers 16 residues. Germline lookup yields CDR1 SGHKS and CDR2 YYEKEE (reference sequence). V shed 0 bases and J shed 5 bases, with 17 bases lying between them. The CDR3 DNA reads TGTGCCAGCAGCTTGGAGGCCTCTCGAGCGGGAACTGAAGCTTTCTTT. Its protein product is CASSLEASRAGTEAFF.

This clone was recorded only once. The chain's CDR3 is CASSQVAGSGNTIYF. In nucleotides, the CDR3 is TGCGCCAGCAGCCAAGTAGCGGGATCTGGAAACACCATATATTTT. The chain joins TRBV4-3 to TRBJ1-3; unclear D gene. V was shortened by 1 base and J by 1 base, with 8 bases between the two germline ends. The germline V gene has CDR1 LGHNA and CDR2 YSLEER. This CDR3 is built from 15 residues.

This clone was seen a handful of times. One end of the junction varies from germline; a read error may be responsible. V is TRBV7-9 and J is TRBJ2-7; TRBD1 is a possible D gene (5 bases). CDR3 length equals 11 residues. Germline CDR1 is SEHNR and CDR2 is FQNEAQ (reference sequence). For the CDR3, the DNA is TGTGCCAGCAGCTTAGGGACATGGTTGCACTTC. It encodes CASSLGTWLHF.

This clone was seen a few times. The CDR3 bases are TGCGCCAGCAGCTTGCGTGGGGACAGAAATGAAAAACTGTTTTTT. Translated, it gives CASSLRGDRNEKLFF. The chain joins TRBV5-1 to TRBJ1-4, with 7 bases aligning to TRBD1. This CDR3 comprises 15 residues. Unmatched junction bases numbered 5, after V lost 1 base and J lost 5 bases. Germline assignment: CDR1 SGHRS and CDR2 YFSETQ.

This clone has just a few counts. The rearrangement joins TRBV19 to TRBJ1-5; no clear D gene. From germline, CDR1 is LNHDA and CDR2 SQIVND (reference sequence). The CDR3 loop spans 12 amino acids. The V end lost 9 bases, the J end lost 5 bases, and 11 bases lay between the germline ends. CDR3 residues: CASQESHQPQHF. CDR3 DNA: TGTGCCAGCCAAGAGAGTCATCAGCCCCAGCATTTT.

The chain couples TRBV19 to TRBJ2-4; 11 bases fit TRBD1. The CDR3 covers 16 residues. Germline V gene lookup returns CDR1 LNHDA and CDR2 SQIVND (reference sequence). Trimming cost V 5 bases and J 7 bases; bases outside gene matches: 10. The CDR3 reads CASSPDRGQYRNIQYF. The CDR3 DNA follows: TGTGCCAGTAGTCCGGACAGGGGGCAGTATAGGAACATTCAGTACTTC.

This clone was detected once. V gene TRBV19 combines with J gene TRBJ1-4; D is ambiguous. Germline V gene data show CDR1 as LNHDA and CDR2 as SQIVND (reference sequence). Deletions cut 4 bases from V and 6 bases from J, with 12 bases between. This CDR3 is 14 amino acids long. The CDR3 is CASSTSRRDEKLFF. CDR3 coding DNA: TGTGCCAGTAGTACTTCCCGGCGGGATGAAAAACTGTTTTTT.

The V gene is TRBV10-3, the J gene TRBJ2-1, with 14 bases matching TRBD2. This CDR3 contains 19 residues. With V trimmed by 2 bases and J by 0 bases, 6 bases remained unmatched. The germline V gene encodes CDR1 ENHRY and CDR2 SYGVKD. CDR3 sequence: CAISEGLAGGLRSYNEQFF. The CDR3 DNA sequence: TGTGCCATCAGTGAGGGACTAGCGGGGGGTCTTCGCTCCTACAATGAGCAGTTCTTC.

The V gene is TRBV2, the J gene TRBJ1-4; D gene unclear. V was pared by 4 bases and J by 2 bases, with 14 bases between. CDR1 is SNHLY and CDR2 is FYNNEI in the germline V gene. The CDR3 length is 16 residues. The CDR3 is CASSGGNRRTNEKLFF. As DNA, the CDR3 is TGTGCCAGCAGTGGTGGCAACCGGAGGACTAATGAAAAACTGTTTTTT.

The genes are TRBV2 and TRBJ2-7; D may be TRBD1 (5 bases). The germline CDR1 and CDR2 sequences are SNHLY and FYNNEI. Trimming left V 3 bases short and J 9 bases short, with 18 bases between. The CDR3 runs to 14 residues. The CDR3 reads CASSDSVSTAAQYF. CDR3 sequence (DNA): TGTGCCAGCAGTGATAGTGTATCGACAGCCGCGCAGTACTTC.

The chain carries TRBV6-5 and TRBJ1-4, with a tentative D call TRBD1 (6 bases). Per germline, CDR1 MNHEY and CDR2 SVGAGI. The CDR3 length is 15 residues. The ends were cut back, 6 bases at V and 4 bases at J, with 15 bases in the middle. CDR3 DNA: TGTGCCAGCAGCGTTACAGGGAGCGGTAATGAAAAACTGTTTTTT. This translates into CASSVTGSGNEKLFF.

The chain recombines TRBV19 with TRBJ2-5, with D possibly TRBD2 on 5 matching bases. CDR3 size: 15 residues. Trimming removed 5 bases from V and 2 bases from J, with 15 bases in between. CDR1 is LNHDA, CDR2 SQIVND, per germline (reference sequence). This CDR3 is CASSPTRGPQETQYF. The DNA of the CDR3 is TGTGCCAGTAGTCCGACCCGAGGGCCGCAAGAGACCCAGTACTTC. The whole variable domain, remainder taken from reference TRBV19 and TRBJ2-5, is DGGITQSPKYLFRKEGQNVTLSCEQNLNHDAMYWYRQDPGQGLRLIYYSQIVNDFQKGDIAEGYSVSREKKESFPLTVTSAQKNPTAFYLCASSPTRGPQETQYFGPGTRLLVL.

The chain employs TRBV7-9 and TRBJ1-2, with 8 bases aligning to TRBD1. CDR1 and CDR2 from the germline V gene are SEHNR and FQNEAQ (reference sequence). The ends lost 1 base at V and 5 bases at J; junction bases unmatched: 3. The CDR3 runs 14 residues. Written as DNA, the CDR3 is TGTGCCAGCAGCTTAGGACAGGGGATGTATGGCTACACCTTC. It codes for CASSLGQGMYGYTF.

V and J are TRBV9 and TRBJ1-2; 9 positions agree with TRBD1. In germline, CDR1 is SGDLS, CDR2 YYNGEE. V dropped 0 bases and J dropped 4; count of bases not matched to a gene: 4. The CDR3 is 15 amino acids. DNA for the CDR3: TGTGCCAGCAGCGTAGCTACAGGGGGCCTCTATGGCTACACCTTC. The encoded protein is CASSVATGGLYGYTF.

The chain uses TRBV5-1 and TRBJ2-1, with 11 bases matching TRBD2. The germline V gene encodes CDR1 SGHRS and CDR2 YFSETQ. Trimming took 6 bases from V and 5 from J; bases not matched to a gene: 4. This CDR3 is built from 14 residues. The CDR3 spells CASIGTSGNNEQFF. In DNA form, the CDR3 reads TGCGCCAGCATAGGGACTAGCGGAAACAATGAGCAGTTCTTC.

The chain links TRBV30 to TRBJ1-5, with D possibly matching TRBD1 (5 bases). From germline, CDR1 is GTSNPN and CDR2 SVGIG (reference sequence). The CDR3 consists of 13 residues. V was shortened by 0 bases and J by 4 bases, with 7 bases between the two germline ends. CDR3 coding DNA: TGTGCCTGGAGTGTAGGGGCGAATCAGCCCCAGCATTTT. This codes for CAWSVGANQPQHF.